The source of this T cell receptor beta chain is a study of T cells after yellow fever vaccination. On the study more broadly: With SMART-Seq v4 Ultra Low Input, the fractions containing low cell numbers were prepared. Overall study findings and caveats: Among primary-vaccination clones, most reappeared after the booster, at roughly 96% for CD4 and around 90% for CD8. The CD4 and CD8 compartments had a small share of their clonotypes in common.

This CDR3 is 15 amino acids long. V dropped 6 bases and J dropped 3 bases, with 19 bases sitting between them. Germline V CDR1 and CDR2: SQVTM, ANQGSEA. A note on this clonotype: What it recognizes is unknown.

The authors made TCR cDNA by 5'RACE template switching, adding a universal primer site and UMIs. TCRdb re-derived calls from the 5' RACE reads in MiXCR, one entry per CDR3 protein. There are 60,000 or so distinct CDR3 sequences in the sample; approximately 7% occur only once, and under 45% lies in the top ten. The source material was CD8+ T cells sorted from PBMCs, sampled on the day of the first yellow fever vaccination. This TCR came from a man younger than 35 who received the YFV17D yellow fever vaccine. The chain has TRBV29-1 and TRBJ2-3, with D possibly TRBD2 on 6 matching bases. CDR3 residues: CSVREDPLGTDTQYF. The CDR3 bases are TGCAGCGTGCGGGAAGACCCACTTGGGACAGATACGCAGTATTTT.